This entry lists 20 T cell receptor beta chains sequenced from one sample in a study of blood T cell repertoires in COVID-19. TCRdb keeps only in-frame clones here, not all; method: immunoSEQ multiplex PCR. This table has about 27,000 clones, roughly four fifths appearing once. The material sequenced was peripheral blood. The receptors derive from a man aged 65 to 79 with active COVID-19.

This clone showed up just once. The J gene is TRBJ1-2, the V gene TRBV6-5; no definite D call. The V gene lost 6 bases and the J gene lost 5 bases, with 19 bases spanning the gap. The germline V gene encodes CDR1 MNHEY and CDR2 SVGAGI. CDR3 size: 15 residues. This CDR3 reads CASRSAPLEAYGYTF. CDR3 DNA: TGTGCCAGCAGATCAGCGCCCCTAGAAGCTTATGGCTACACCTTC.

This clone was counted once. The CDR3 spells CASSLWALLAGGNTGELFF. The CDR3 coding sequence is TGTGCCAGCAGTTTATGGGCACTACTAGCGGGAGGAAACACCGGGGAGCTGTTTTTT. The V and J genes are TRBV28 and TRBJ2-2, with TRBD2 matching over 12 bases. Germline CDR1 is MDHEN and CDR2 is SYDVKM. The length of the CDR3 is 19 residues. Trimming removed 0 bases from V and 2 bases from J; junction bases left unmatched: 7.

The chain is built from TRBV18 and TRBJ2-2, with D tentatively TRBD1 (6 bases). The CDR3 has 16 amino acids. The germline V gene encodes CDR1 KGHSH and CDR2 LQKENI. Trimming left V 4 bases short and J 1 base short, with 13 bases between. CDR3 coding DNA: TGTGCCAGCTCACAAAACTTACAGGGGAACACCGGGGAGCTGTTTTTT. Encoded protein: CASSQNLQGNTGELFF.

CDR3 residues: CANKDSMNTEAFF. The CDR3 DNA is TGTGCCAACAAGGACAGTATGAACACTGAAGCTTTCTTT. The V call is TRBV2, the J call TRBJ1-1; weak D call: TRBD1 (6 bases). There are 13 residues in the CDR3. Germline V CDR1 and CDR2: SNHLY, FYNNEI. V lost 10 bases and J lost 0, with 12 bases in between.

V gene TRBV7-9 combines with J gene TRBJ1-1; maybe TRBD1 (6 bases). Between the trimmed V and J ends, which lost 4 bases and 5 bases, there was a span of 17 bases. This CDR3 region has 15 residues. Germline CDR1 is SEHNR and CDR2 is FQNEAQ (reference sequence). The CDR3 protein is CASSSHGRGSTEAFF. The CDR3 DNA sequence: TGTGCCAGCAGCTCGCACGGCAGGGGATCGACTGAAGCTTTCTTT.

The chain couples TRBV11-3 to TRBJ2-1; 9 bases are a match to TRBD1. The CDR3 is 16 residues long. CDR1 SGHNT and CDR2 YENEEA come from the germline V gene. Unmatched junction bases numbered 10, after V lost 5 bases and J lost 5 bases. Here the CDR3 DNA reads TGTGCCAGCAGCACCGCAACAGGGGGCGCCGACAATGAGCAGTTCTTC. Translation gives CASSTATGGADNEQFF.

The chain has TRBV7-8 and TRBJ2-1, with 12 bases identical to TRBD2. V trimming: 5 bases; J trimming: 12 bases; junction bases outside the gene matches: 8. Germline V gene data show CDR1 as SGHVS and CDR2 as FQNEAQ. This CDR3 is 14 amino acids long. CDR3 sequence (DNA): TGTGCCAGCAGCACCCTAGCGGGAGGGCCTTTGCAGTTCTTC. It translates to CASSTLAGGPLQFF.

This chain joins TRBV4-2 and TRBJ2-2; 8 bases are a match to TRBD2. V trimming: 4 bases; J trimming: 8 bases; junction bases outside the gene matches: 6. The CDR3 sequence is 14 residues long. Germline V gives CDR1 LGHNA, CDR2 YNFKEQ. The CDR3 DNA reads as TGTGCCAGCAGCCGCGGGACTAGTTGGGGGGAGCTGTTTTTT. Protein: CASSRGTSWGELFF.

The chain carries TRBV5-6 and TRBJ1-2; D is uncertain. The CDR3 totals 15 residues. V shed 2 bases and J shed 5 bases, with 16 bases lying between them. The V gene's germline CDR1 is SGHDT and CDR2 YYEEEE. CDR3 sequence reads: CASSFPGPSPYGYTF. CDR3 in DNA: TGTGCCAGCAGCTTTCCTGGGCCGAGCCCTTATGGCTACACCTTC.

In DNA, the CDR3 is TGTGCCAGCAAGACGGGGACAGACTCCTACAATGAGCAGTTCTTC. Its protein product is CASKTGTDSYNEQFF. The chain combines TRBV2 with TRBJ2-1, with 7 bases fitting TRBD1. The germline V gene encodes CDR1 SNHLY and CDR2 FYNNEI. The V and J ends lost 7 bases and 0 bases, in that order; junction bases with no gene match: 6. The CDR3 consists of 15 residues.

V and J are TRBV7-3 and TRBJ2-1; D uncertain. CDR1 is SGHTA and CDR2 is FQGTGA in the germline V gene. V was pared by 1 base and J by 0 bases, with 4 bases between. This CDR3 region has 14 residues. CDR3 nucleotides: TGTGCCAGCAGCTTAAGGAGCTCCTACAATGAGCAGTTCTTC. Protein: CASSLRSSYNEQFF.

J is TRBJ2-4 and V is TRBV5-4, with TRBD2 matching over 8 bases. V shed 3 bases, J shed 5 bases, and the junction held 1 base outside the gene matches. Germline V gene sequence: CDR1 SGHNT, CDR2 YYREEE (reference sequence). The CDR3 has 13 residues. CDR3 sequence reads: CASSWGLENIQYF. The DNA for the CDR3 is TGTGCCAGCAGCTGGGGACTAGAAAACATTCAGTACTTC. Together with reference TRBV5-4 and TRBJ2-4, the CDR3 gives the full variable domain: ETGVTQSPTHLIKTRGQQVTLRCSSQSGHNTVSWYQQALGQGPQFIFQYYREEENGRGNFPPRFSGLQFPNYSSELNVNALELDDSALYLCASSWGLENIQYFGAGTRLSVL.

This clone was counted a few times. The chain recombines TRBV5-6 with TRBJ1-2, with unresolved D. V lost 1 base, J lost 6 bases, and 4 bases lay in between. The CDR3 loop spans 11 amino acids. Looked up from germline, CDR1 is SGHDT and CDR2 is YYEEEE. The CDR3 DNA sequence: TGTGCCAGCAGCTTGTGGCATGGCTACACCTTC. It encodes CASSLWHGYTF.

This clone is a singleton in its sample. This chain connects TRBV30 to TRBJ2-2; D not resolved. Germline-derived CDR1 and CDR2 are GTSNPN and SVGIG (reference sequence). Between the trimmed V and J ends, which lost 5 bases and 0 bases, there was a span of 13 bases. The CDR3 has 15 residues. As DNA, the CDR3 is TGTGCCTGGGCTCGGTCCGGGTCGAACACCGGGGAGCTGTTTTTT. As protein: CAWARSGSNTGELFF.

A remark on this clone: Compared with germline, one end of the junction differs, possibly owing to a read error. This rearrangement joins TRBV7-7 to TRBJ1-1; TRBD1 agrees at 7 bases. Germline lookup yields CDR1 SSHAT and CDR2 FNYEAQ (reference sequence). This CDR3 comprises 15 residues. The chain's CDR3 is CASSIGQAMNTEAFF. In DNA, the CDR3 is TGTGCTAGCAGCATCGGACAGGCCATGAACACTGAAGCTTTCTTT.

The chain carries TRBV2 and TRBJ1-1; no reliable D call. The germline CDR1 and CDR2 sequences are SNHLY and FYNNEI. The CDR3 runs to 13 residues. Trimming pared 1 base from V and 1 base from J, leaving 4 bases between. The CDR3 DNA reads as TGTGCCAGCAGTGAAGACAGGAACACTGAAGCTTTCTTT. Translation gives CASSEDRNTEAFF.

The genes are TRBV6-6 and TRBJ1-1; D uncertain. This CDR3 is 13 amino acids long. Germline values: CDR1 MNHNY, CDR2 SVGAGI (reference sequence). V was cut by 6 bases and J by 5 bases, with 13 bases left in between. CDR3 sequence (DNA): TGTGCCAGCAGCTTTCCGGGAGGGACTGAAGCTTTCTTT. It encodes CASSFPGGTEAFF.

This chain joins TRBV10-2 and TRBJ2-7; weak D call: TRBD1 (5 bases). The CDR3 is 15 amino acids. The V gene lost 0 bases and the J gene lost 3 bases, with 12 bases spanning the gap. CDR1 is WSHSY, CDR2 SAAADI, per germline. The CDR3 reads CASSESLQGLYEQYF. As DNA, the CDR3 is TGCGCCAGCAGTGAGTCGTTGCAGGGTCTCTACGAGCAGTACTTC.

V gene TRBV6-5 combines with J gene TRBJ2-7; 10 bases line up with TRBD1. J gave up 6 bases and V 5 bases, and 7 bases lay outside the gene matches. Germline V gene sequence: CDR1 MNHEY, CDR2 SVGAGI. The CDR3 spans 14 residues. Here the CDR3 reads CASSNRDRGGEQYF. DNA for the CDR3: TGTGCCAGCAGTAACCGGGACAGGGGTGGCGAGCAGTACTTC.

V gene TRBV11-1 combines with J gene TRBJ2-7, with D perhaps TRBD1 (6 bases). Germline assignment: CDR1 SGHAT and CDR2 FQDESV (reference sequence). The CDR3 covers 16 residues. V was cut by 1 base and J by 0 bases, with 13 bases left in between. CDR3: CASSLGWAGASYEQYF. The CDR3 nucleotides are TGTGCCAGCAGCTTAGGCTGGGCAGGGGCCTCCTACGAGCAGTACTTC.